The entry below describes one TCR beta chain. Its target is unknown. Attachment of unique molecular identifiers to individual cDNA molecules was performed. One entry per CDR3 protein, called by TCRdb with MiXCR from the 5' RACE reads. The sample carries 60,000 or so distinct CDR3 sequences, 8.5% to 10% recorded once. The sample belongs to a study of early T cells in non-severe SARS-CoV-2 infection. Background on the study: Chains were not paired, and sequencing was done on bulk RNA from unsorted whole blood. General study results and limits: Lookups in VDJdb leaned toward anti-spike CD8 responses and missed private and CD4 specificities.

Sequenced here: whole blood, sampled at baseline. The receptor was derived from an adult who was a healthcare worker with PCR-confirmed SARS-CoV-2 infection or an uninfected control (not recorded which).

The CDR3 nucleotides read TGTGCCAGCAGTTACTTCGTCCCGGGGTCCTATAATTCACCCCTCCACTTT. This codes for CASSYFVPGSYNSPLHF. The V and J genes are TRBV6-5 and TRBJ1-6; D is uncertain. The CDR3 length is 17 residues. V shed 1 base and J shed 1 base, with 11 bases lying between them. CDR1 is MNHEY and CDR2 is SVGAGI in the germline V gene.